This T cell receptor (beta chain) was identified during a study of Ad26.COV2.S vaccination and SARS-CoV-2 variants. TCRdb keeps only in-frame clones here, not all; method: immunoSEQ multiplex PCR. The sample lists roughly 500,000 clones; 80% to 90% were seen once. The sample's treatment: around 19 received Ad26.COV2.S at low or high dose, single or two shots; about 5 received placebo; per-sample allocation not given. The samples date from day 63 after the first vaccine or placebo injection. Trimming took off 4 bases at V and 2 bases at J, with 11 bases between the two ends. CDR1 and CDR2 from the germline V gene are MNHEY and SVGAGI. The CDR3 runs to 14 residues.

This sample comprised peripheral blood, obtained in a trial of Ad26.COV2.S vaccine versus placebo. The rearrangement links TRBV6-5 to TRBJ1-2; perhaps TRBD1 as D (5 bases). This TCR was sampled from a person aged 18-65 years who received the Ad26.COV2.S COVID-19 vaccine or a placebo. CDR3: CASSSSGENYGYTF. The CDR3 bases are TGTGCCAGCAGTTCCTCGGGGGAGAACTATGGCTACACCTTC.